The rows below give T cell receptor beta chains drawn from one sample of a study of T cell responses to AZD1222 COVID-19 vaccine. Profiled with immunoSEQ multiplex PCR; TCRdb holds only in-frame clones, not every one. Among approximately 88,000 clones listed, about nine tenths were seen once. The sequences come from peripheral blood, collected 28 days after the second AZD1222 dose. These receptors all come from an adult who received the AZD1222 COVID-19 vaccine. The CDR3 runs from the conserved cysteine through the conserved F or W. Each record gives: CDR3 protein, CDR3 DNA, D gene, J gene, V gene, clone size. D genes are given only for firm matches. Some rows have no size entry. The others give once, few or many, or a class for an expanded clone.

CASSVDGGNYGYTF TGTGCCAGCAGCGTAGACGGCGGGAACTATGGCTACACCTTC . TRBJ1-2 TRBV9 .
CASARGAGGYEQYF TGTGCCAGCGCCCGGGGAGCGGGTGGCTACGAGCAGTACTTC . TRBJ2-7 TRBV7-9 .
CASSPGQGTDTQYF TGTGCCAGCTCACCGGGACAGGGAACAGATACGCAGTATTTT TRBD1 TRBJ2-3 TRBV18 .
CASIRDGISGNTIYF TGTGCCAGCATTCGGGACGGGATCTCTGGAAACACCATATATTTT . TRBJ1-3 TRBV6-5 .
CASSPRKRGVREQYF TGTGCCAGCAGTCCCCGGAAGCGGGGGGTACGCGAGCAGTACTTC . TRBJ2-7 TRBV12-1 .
CASRPQSGNTIYF TGTGCCAGCAGACCCCAATCTGGAAACACCATATATTTT . TRBJ1-3 TRBV6-5 .
CASSPGAGPQETQYF TGTGCCAGCAGCCCCGGGGCCGGGCCCCAAGAGACCCAGTACTTC . TRBJ2-5 TRBV11-3 .
CASSQGLAGAQLAKNIQYF TGTGCCAGCAGCCAAGGACTAGCGGGGGCCCAACTAGCCAAAAACATTCAGTACTTC TRBD2 TRBJ2-4 TRBV6-2/TRBV6-3 .
CASSRLGATNYGYTF TGTGCCAGCAGTAGACTGGGGGCGACTAACTATGGCTACACCTTC . TRBJ1-2 TRBV6-5 .
CASSPERYEQYF TGTGCCAGCTCACCGGAGAGGTACGAGCAGTACTTC . TRBJ2-7 TRBV18 .
CASSVGEGTGDKEKNTGELFF TGTGCCAGCAGCGTAGGTGAGGGGACAGGAGACAAAGAAAAGAACACCGGGGAGCTGTTTTTT TRBD1 TRBJ2-2 TRBV9 .
CASSYYGTGVEQYF TGTGCCAGCAGTTACTATGGGACAGGGGTCGAGCAGTACTTC TRBD1 TRBJ2-7 TRBV6-6 .
CASSYGGTGPYEQYF TGTGCCAGCAGTTACGGCGGGACAGGGCCCTACGAGCAGTACTTC TRBD1 TRBJ2-7 TRBV6-5 .
CASRRVGNQETQYF TGTGCCAGTCGGAGGGTCGGAAACCAAGAGACCCAGTACTTC . TRBJ2-5 TRBV19 .
CASSLRGAGVPGYTF TGTGCCAGCAGCTTGAGAGGGGCAGGGGTGCCTGGCTACACCTTC . TRBJ1-2 TRBV5-6 .
CASSYSEGAVDTF TGTGCCAGCAGTTACTCAGAGGGGGCGGTTGACACCTTC TRBD1 TRBJ1-2 TRBV6-5 .
CASSTGTIANQPQHF TGTGCCAGCAGCACCGGGACTATCGCGAATCAGCCCCAGCATTTT . TRBJ1-5 TRBV5-6 .
CASRRQTETSNSPLHF TGTGCCAGTAGACGACAGACAGAAACCTCCAATTCACCCCTCCACTTT . TRBJ1-6 TRBV19 once
CASSQDTGYGYTF TGTGCCAGCAGCCAAGACACGGGCTATGGCTACACCTTC . TRBJ1-2 TRBV3-1/TRBV3-2 .
CASSIHRPTGELFF TGTGCCAGTAGTATTCACAGGCCCACCGGGGAGCTGTTTTTT . TRBJ2-2 TRBV19 .
CASSTRQGRFEKLFF TGTGCCAGTAGTACCCGACAGGGACGATTTGAAAAACTGTTTTTT TRBD1 TRBJ1-4 TRBV19 once
CASSPGQAGNTEAFF TGTGCCAGCTCACCCGGACAGGCGGGGAACACTGAAGCTTTCTTT TRBD1 TRBJ1-1 TRBV18 .
CASSPLGQGASALSAPLHF TGTGCCAGCTCACCATTGGGACAGGGGGCAAGCGCCCTTTCCGCACCCCTCCACTTT TRBD1 TRBJ1-6 TRBV18 .
CASSNYNEQFF TGTGCCAGCAGTAACTACAATGAGCAGTTCTTC . TRBJ2-1 TRBV6-2/TRBV6-3 once
CASSYSSYGYGYTF TGTGCCAGCAGTTACTCGTCTTACGGCTATGGCTACACCTTC . TRBJ1-2 TRBV6-5 .
CASGRTGDYGYTF TGTGCCAGCGGAAGGACAGGGGACTATGGCTACACCTTC TRBD1 TRBJ1-2 TRBV6-5 .
CASRRQGPYEQYF TGTGCCAGCAGACGACAGGGCCCCTACGAGCAGTACTTC TRBD1 TRBJ2-7 TRBV12-3/TRBV12-4 once
CASSLALGEKLFF TGTGCCAGCAGCTTAGCGCTGGGCGAAAAACTGTTTTTT . TRBJ1-4 TRBV7-9 few
CAISEGRTLGNTIYF TGTGCCATCAGTGAAGGCAGGACCCTTGGAAACACCATATATTTT . TRBJ1-3 TRBV10-3 .
CAAKDTRSYNSPLHF TGTGCTGCGAAGGACACCCGCTCCTATAATTCACCCCTCCACTTT . TRBJ1-6 TRBV28 .
CASSLNGGQNTGELFF TGTGCCAGCAGCTTAAACGGGGGCCAGAACACCGGGGAGCTGTTTTTT . TRBJ2-2 TRBV7-2 once
CASNKEASAYNEQFF TGTGCCAGCAATAAAGAGGCTAGCGCCTACAATGAGCAGTTCTTC . TRBJ2-1 TRBV2 once
CASSMGANTEAFF TGTGCCAGCAGTATGGGGGCCAACACTGAAGCTTTCTTT . TRBJ1-1 TRBV7-3 .
CASSSPGTNEKLFF TGTGCCAGCAGTTCTCCGGGGACGAACGAAAAACTGTTTTTT . TRBJ1-4 TRBV6-5 .
CASSSGQGAYGYTF TGTGCCAGCAGTTCGGGACAGGGGGCCTATGGCTACACCTTC TRBD1 TRBJ1-2 TRBV28 .
CASSQDMGGLLYQETQYF TGTGCCAGCAGCCAAGATATGGGTGGACTCCTGTACCAAGAGACCCAGTACTTC . TRBJ2-5 TRBV3-1/TRBV3-2 .
CASSSAGTGELRSFF TGTGCCAGTAGTAGTGCCGGGACAGGAGAACTCAGAAGCTTCTTT TRBD1 TRBJ1-1 TRBV19 .
CASSQDNQGRGGYTF TGCGCCAGCAGCCAAGATAATCAGGGCAGAGGTGGCTACACCTTC . TRBJ1-2 TRBV4-3 .
CSVVPGTGGNQPQHF TGCAGCGTTGTCCCCGGGACAGGGGGCAATCAGCCCCAGCATTTT TRBD1 TRBJ1-5 TRBV29-1 .
CASSFRTRVAKNIQYF TGTGCCAGCAGCTTTCGGACTAGAGTTGCCAAAAACATTCAGTACTTC TRBD2 TRBJ2-4 TRBV5-8 .
CASRGPGADTQYF TGTGCCAGCAGAGGTCCCGGGGCAGATACGCAGTATTTT . TRBJ2-3 TRBV28 .
CATSDLDSYNEQFF TGTGCCACCAGTGATTTGGACAGCTACAATGAGCAGTTCTTC . TRBJ2-1 TRBV24-1 .
CASILQTGGDSPLHF TGTGCCAGCATCCTACAGACAGGGGGAGATTCACCCCTCCACTTT TRBD1 TRBJ1-6 TRBV7-2 .
CASRQQGQGRSGYTF TGTGCCAGCAGACAACAGGGACAGGGGAGATCGGGCTACACCTTC TRBD1 TRBJ1-2 TRBV2 once
CASSFGGNEQFF TGTGCCAGCAGCTTTGGGGGCAATGAGCAGTTCTTC . TRBJ2-1 TRBV11-2 .